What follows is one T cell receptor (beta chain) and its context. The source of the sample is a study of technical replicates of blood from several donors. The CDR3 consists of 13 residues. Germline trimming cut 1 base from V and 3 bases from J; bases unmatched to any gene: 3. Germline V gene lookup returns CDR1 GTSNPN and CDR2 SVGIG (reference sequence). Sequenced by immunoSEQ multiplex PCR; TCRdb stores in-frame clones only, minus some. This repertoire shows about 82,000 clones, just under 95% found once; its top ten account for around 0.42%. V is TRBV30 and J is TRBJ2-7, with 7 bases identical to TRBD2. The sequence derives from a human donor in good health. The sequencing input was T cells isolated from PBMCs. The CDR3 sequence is CAWSGDYLYEQYF. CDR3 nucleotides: TGTGCCTGGAGTGGGGACTACCTCTACGAGCAGTACTTC.